The 9 T cell receptor beta chains reported below all come from one sample, sequenced in a study of blood T cell repertoires in COVID-19. Only in-frame clones appear in the TCRdb table, and some are missing; sequencing was by immunoSEQ multiplex PCR. The sample records approximately 460,000 clones, roughly 89% being singletons. Sequences were obtained from peripheral blood. These receptors originate from a man aged 18 to 29 with COVID-19, enrolled during active disease.

This sequence joins TRBV7-6 and TRBJ1-3; D gene unclear. V lost 8 bases to trimming and J lost 0 bases, with 8 bases between them. This CDR3 is 13 amino acids long. Germline V gives CDR1 SGHVS, CDR2 FNYEAQ. The chain's CDR3 is CASGQSSGNTIYF. The CDR3 nucleotides read TGTGCCAGCGGCCAAAGCTCTGGAAACACCATATATTTT.

This chain connects TRBV5-1 to TRBJ1-5; D is undetermined. V was pared by 0 bases and J by 1 base, with 8 bases between. CDR3 length equals 15 residues. From germline, CDR1 is SGHRS and CDR2 YFSETQ. The CDR3: CASSLAPESNQPQHF. The CDR3 nucleotides are TGCGCCAGCAGCTTGGCCCCGGAGAGCAATCAGCCCCAGCATTTT.

The genes are TRBV2 and TRBJ1-1; D unresolved. This CDR3 spans 11 amino acids. V was shortened by 7 bases and J by 0 bases, with 3 bases between the two germline ends. Germline CDR1 SNHLY, CDR2 FYNNEI. The CDR3 bases are TGTGCCAGCACGGTGAACACTGAAGCTTTCTTT. Residues: CASTVNTEAFF.

The CDR3 loop is CAQRERSYEQYF. CDR3 sequence (DNA): TGTGCCCAGCGGGAGAGATCCTACGAGCAGTACTTC. V is TRBV13 and J is TRBJ2-7, with 8 positions matching TRBD2. Trimming took 11 bases from V and 1 from J; bases not matched to a gene: 4. Germline V lookup: CDR1 PRHDT, CDR2 FYEKMQ (reference sequence). The CDR3 covers 12 residues.

There are a few counts of this clone. The chain uses TRBV9 and TRBJ1-1; TRBD1 matches 7 bases. CDR1 is SGDLS and CDR2 is YYNGEE in the germline V gene. The V gene end was trimmed by 3 bases and the J gene end by 1 base; junction bases not matched to a gene: 6. The CDR3 covers 15 residues. The CDR3 reads CASSASDRTNTEAFF. The CDR3 nucleotides are TGTGCCAGCAGCGCCTCGGACAGGACGAACACTGAAGCTTTCTTT.

The rearrangement uses TRBV19 and TRBJ1-1; D is possibly TRBD1 (6 bases). Germline V gene data show CDR1 as LNHDA and CDR2 as SQIVND (reference sequence). Trimming stripped 2 bases from V and 4 bases from J, with 17 bases between. This CDR3 has 16 residues. CDR3 loop: CASSISTGSRGTEAFF. The CDR3, as DNA: TGTGCCAGTAGTATATCGACAGGAAGCAGAGGCACTGAAGCTTTCTTT.

The chain recombines TRBV19 with TRBJ2-2; D might be TRBD1 (6 bases). CDR3 size: 16 residues. The V end was cut by 7 bases, the J end by 3 bases, with 18 bases between. The germline gives CDR1 LNHDA, CDR2 SQIVND (reference sequence). For the CDR3, the DNA is TGTGCCAGTATCCCGAGAGGCAGGGGCGACACCGGGGAGCTGTTTTTT. Translated: CASIPRGRGDTGELFF.

The J gene is TRBJ2-1, the V gene TRBV15; D may be TRBD2 (5 bases). Trimming stripped 0 bases from V and 10 bases from J, with 16 bases between. Germline V lookup: CDR1 LNHNV, CDR2 YYDKDF (reference sequence). The CDR3 spans 15 residues. The CDR3 sequence is CATSRDVGAKREQFF. In DNA form, the CDR3 reads TGTGCCACCAGCAGAGATGTGGGAGCGAAACGGGAGCAGTTCTTC.

A single count supports this clone. V and J are TRBV6-1 and TRBJ1-1; no definite D call. Germline V gives CDR1 MNHNS, CDR2 SASEGT. There are 15 residues in the CDR3. The V and J ends lost 1 base and 2 bases respectively, with 11 bases between them. CDR3 DNA: TGTGCCAGCAGTGAAGACGCGGGAGCCAACACTGAAGCTTTCTTT. It yields the protein CASSEDAGANTEAFF.